This T cell receptor beta chain was documented in a study of human T cells and chemical hapten exposure (dated by TCRdb to the early 2020s). About the study as a whole: For sensitization, 2% DPC in acetone was applied to a 2 cm by 2 cm area of upper inner arm skin. This study followed changes in the peripheral blood TCR repertoire in vivo during primary and secondary sensitization of alopecia patients to the hapten diphenylcyclopropenone (DPC). Libraries were pooled for sequencing, and per-sample TCR yields varied mainly because of small differences in library volumes within the pool. Patch tests used Finn chambers with 0.01% DPC on the upper back, scored after 6 days by International Contact Dermatitis Research Group standards. Throughout the study period of around 25 weeks, patients also received therapeutic DPC doses to the scalp every week. The mostly female patient cohort included alopecia areata with under or over 50% scalp involvement, alopecia totalis and alopecia universalis. Blood samples were taken from patients before sensitization (week 0) and at 2, 6 and about 24 weeks after DPC sensitization. Blood for TCR sequencing was provided by twenty-nine alopecia patients at one to four time points (pre-sensitization, 2, 6 and 24 weeks). General study outcomes and caveats: Patch test score was positively correlated with the number of PT1 expanded TCRs, with significance at thresholds 8, 16 and 32 but not at 4. The number of TCRs above 1 in 1000 frequency did not change with DPC sensitization; there was no evidence of global repertoire structure alterations. After repeated subsampling, the strength of the expansion versus patch-test correlation and the threshold at which it became significant changed. All patients had alopecia, a presumed autoimmune disease, so their immune response might differ from that of healthy individuals. Significantly more large CDR3 similarity clusters were formed by expanded TCRs than by pre-sensitization or healthy control sets, consistent with antigen-driven responses.

The method was RACE. Sequencing took place on a NextSeq 500. During library preparation, unique molecular identifiers were attached to individual cDNA molecules so that TCRs could be counted in a quantitative, reproducible way. Both TCR alpha and TCR beta chains were sequenced from each blood RNA sample. For the original study's pipeline: A median of roughly 98,000 TCRs per sample was observed, with a range of roughly 23,224 to 750,000. V, J and CDR3 annotation of the TCR reads was performed with the Decombinator software suite. Every sample was subsampled to the same number of TCRs (28,000) for the PS versus PT1 abundance plots. Expanded TCRs were defined as absent before sensitization and observed at least eight times at the 2-week time point. TCRdb redid the processing of the public reads, applying fastp at Q25 and MiXCR, and retained in-frame beta chains. Identical CDR3 proteins give one entry, which carries the most common genes and DNA. These V and J calls derive from TCRdb rather than the authors' analysis. Within this sample are approximately 82,000 distinct CDR3 sequences, with around 6.7% of them counted one time only. Under 1.5% of the sample lies in the top ten.

This clonotype was detected ten times or more. The specificity of this receptor is unknown. Per-base quality was not reported, and no clone a single base away is much larger than it. The label giving this sample's time point can be read as: patch test 2, 6 weeks after DPC sensitization. The treatment or condition tag for this specimen amounts to: therapeutic diphenylcyclopropenone sensitization with weekly scalp DPC. At each patch-test visit, blood was drawn before the patch test was applied. Patients were eligible if aged 18 to 70, diagnosed with alopecia and judged suitable for DPC therapy, and pregnant patients were excluded. Total RNA was extracted from unfractionated whole blood collected in Tempus Blood RNA tubes. The receptor's source is a woman aged 25 to 39 with alopecia areata. Some clones in this sample may be carry-over from other donors' samples. The sample consisted of whole blood, taken in connection with sensitization to the hapten diphenylcyclopropenone (DPC).

The nucleotide sequence is TGTGCCAGCAGCCAGGGACAGTCCTCCTACGAGCAGTACTTC. Its protein product is CASSQGQSSYEQYF. This receptor chain uses TRBV12-3 or TRBV12-4 and TRBJ2-7; TRBD1 agrees with 7 junctional bases. Inclusive of the bounding cysteine and phenylalanine, the CDR3 is 14 residues long. Only the CDR3 DNA stays, 42 bases, in frame from base 1. Trimming takes 6 bases off V and 0 bases off J; junction bases not matched to a gene: 5.